These T cell receptor beta chains were read from a single sample in a study of shared clonotypes between healthy human individuals. Clones were read by immunoSEQ multiplex PCR, and TCRdb kept only the in-frame ones, dropping some. The data show roughly 500,000 clones, about 96% seen once. The material sequenced was naive CD4+ T cells sorted from blood. Every receptor here comes from a woman aged 25 to 39 in good health. Each CDR3 is given with its conserved first and last residue. A D gene is named only where the DNA matches it firmly. Clone size is shown for a subset of rows, as once, few, many or a class of expanded clone.

J gene: TRBJ2-7
V gene: TRBV5-4
clone size: .
D gene: .
CDR3 protein: CASRRGGEAYEQYF
CDR3 DNA: TGTGCCAGCAGGCGCGGCGGGGAAGCCTACGAGCAGTACTTC

J gene: TRBJ1-1
V gene: TRBV28
clone size: .
D gene: .
CDR3 protein: CASSLADPSTEAFF
CDR3 DNA: TGTGCCAGCAGTTTAGCAGATCCGAGCACTGAAGCTTTCTTT

J gene: TRBJ1-2
V gene: TRBV2
clone size: .
D gene: .
CDR3 protein: CASSEDVNYGYTF
CDR3 DNA: TGTGCCAGCAGTGAAGATGTCAACTATGGCTACACCTTC

J gene: TRBJ1-2
V gene: TRBV5-5
clone size: .
D gene: TRBD1
CDR3 protein: CASSLSSGSRGQGSNYGYTF
CDR3 DNA: TGTGCCAGCAGCTTGTCCTCGGGGTCGCGTGGACAGGGGTCCAACTATGGCTACACCTTC

J gene: TRBJ2-7
V gene: TRBV5-1
clone size: .
D gene: .
CDR3 protein: CASSSGSFSPYEQYF
CDR3 DNA: TGCGCCAGCAGCTCGGGAAGCTTTTCCCCCTACGAGCAGTACTTC

J gene: TRBJ1-4
V gene: TRBV7-9
clone size: once
D gene: TRBD1
CDR3 protein: CASSLATGREKLFF
CDR3 DNA: TGTGCCAGCAGCTTAGCGACAGGGCGTGAAAAACTGTTTTTT

J gene: TRBJ2-3
V gene: TRBV9
clone size: .
D gene: TRBD1
CDR3 protein: CASSVRGDREADTQYF
CDR3 DNA: TGTGCCAGCAGCGTAAGGGGGGACAGGGAGGCAGATACGCAGTATTTT

J gene: TRBJ2-3
V gene: TRBV6-1
clone size: .
D gene: .
CDR3 protein: CASSLDSVSTDTQYF
CDR3 DNA: TGTGCCAGCAGCCTGGACAGCGTGAGCACAGATACGCAGTATTTT

J gene: TRBJ1-3
V gene: TRBV6-7
clone size: .
D gene: .
CDR3 protein: CASSPPGEAGNTIYF
CDR3 DNA: TGTGCCAGCAGCCCGCCCGGGGAAGCTGGAAACACCATATATTTT

J gene: TRBJ1-5
V gene: TRBV6-1
clone size: .
D gene: TRBD1
CDR3 protein: CASSEGVSRGLNQPQHF
CDR3 DNA: TGTGCCAGCAGTGAAGGGGTCTCCAGGGGGCTCAATCAGCCCCAGCATTTT

J gene: TRBJ2-7
V gene: TRBV29-1
clone size: .
D gene: TRBD2
CDR3 protein: CSVVGQLAGYYEQYF
CDR3 DNA: TGCAGCGTGGTGGGCCAACTAGCGGGATACTACGAGCAGTACTTC

J gene: TRBJ1-4
V gene: TRBV2
clone size: .
D gene: TRBD1
CDR3 protein: CASSDSGGQGEKLFF
CDR3 DNA: TGTGCCAGCAGTGATTCAGGGGGCCAGGGTGAAAAACTGTTTTTT

J gene: TRBJ1-2
V gene: TRBV6-5
clone size: once
D gene: .
CDR3 protein: CASRIQGGNYGYTF
CDR3 DNA: TGTGCCAGCAGAATACAGGGAGGGAACTATGGCTACACCTTC

J gene: TRBJ1-4
V gene: TRBV5-1
clone size: .
D gene: TRBD1
CDR3 protein: CASSQGQGNEKLFF
CDR3 DNA: TGCGCCAGCAGTCAGGGACAGGGAAATGAAAAACTGTTTTTT

J gene: TRBJ2-3
V gene: TRBV15
clone size: .
D gene: .
CDR3 protein: CATSLTRGSRTDTQYF
CDR3 DNA: TGTGCCACCAGCCTTACACGGGGGAGTAGGACAGATACGCAGTATTTT

J gene: TRBJ2-7
V gene: TRBV18
clone size: .
D gene: TRBD2
CDR3 protein: CASSPLPGLAGGNTYEQYF
CDR3 DNA: TGTGCCAGCTCACCACTGCCGGGACTAGCGGGAGGCAACACCTACGAGCAGTACTTC

J gene: TRBJ1-6
V gene: TRBV5-1
clone size: .
D gene: .
CDR3 protein: CASSITQGNNSPLHF
CDR3 DNA: TGCGCCAGCAGCATAACTCAGGGAAATAATTCACCCCTCCACTTT

J gene: TRBJ1-1
V gene: TRBV18
clone size: .
D gene: .
CDR3 protein: CASSPPQGRRGTEAFF
CDR3 DNA: TGTGCCAGCTCACCACCCCAGGGGCGGCGTGGCACTGAAGCTTTCTTT

J gene: TRBJ2-5
V gene: TRBV5-5
clone size: .
D gene: .
CDR3 protein: CASSKRYRDTLQETQYF
CDR3 DNA: TGTGCCAGCAGCAAACGGTATCGGGACACTCTCCAAGAGACCCAGTACTTC

J gene: TRBJ2-3
V gene: TRBV9
clone size: .
D gene: .
CDR3 protein: CASSVASPDTQYF
CDR3 DNA: TGTGCCAGCAGCGTAGCCTCCCCAGATACGCAGTATTTT

J gene: TRBJ2-2
V gene: TRBV19
clone size: .
D gene: TRBD1
CDR3 protein: CASRGGDRVTGELFF
CDR3 DNA: TGTGCCAGTAGAGGCGGGGACAGGGTAACCGGGGAGCTGTTTTTT

J gene: TRBJ2-3
V gene: TRBV21-1
clone size: .
D gene: .
CDR3 protein: CASSKGLAIRPDTQYF
CDR3 DNA: TGTGCCAGCAGCAAAGGGTTAGCGATTCGCCCAGATACGCAGTATTTT

J gene: TRBJ2-1
V gene: TRBV28
clone size: .
D gene: .
CDR3 protein: CASSLSLGVSEQFF
CDR3 DNA: TGTGCCAGCAGTTTAAGTCTAGGTGTGAGTGAGCAGTTCTTC

J gene: TRBJ2-1
V gene: TRBV5-4
clone size: .
D gene: TRBD1
CDR3 protein: CASSTTGSSYNEQFF
CDR3 DNA: TGTGCCAGCAGCACGACAGGGTCCTCCTACAATGAGCAGTTCTTC

J gene: TRBJ2-2
V gene: TRBV28
clone size: .
D gene: TRBD1
CDR3 protein: CASTLTGYTGELFF
CDR3 DNA: TGTGCCAGCACCCTGACAGGGTACACCGGGGAGCTGTTTTTT

J gene: TRBJ2-1
V gene: TRBV7-8
clone size: .
D gene: TRBD2
CDR3 protein: CASSLGLGLGLNEQFF
CDR3 DNA: TGTGCCAGCAGCTTAGGTCTCGGACTAGGGCTCAACGAGCAGTTCTTC

J gene: TRBJ1-5
V gene: TRBV18
clone size: .
D gene: TRBD1
CDR3 protein: CASSLQGVGQPQHF
CDR3 DNA: TGTGCCAGCTCACTTCAGGGGGTAGGGCAGCCCCAGCATTTT

J gene: TRBJ1-5
V gene: TRBV28
clone size: .
D gene: .
CDR3 protein: CASSPRGQPQHF
CDR3 DNA: TGTGCCAGCAGTCCCCGAGGTCAGCCCCAGCATTTT

J gene: TRBJ2-7
V gene: TRBV27
clone size: .
D gene: TRBD1
CDR3 protein: CASSLGTGSYTGGLHEQYF
CDR3 DNA: TGTGCCAGCAGTTTAGGGACAGGGTCTTATACTGGGGGACTCCACGAGCAGTACTTC

J gene: TRBJ1-1
V gene: TRBV6-1
clone size: .
D gene: .
CDR3 protein: CASHLTPTLGAFF
CDR3 DNA: TGTGCCAGCCACCTAACCCCTACACTAGGAGCTTTCTTT

J gene: TRBJ2-3
V gene: TRBV5-6
clone size: once
D gene: .
CDR3 protein: CASSSEGGAGDTQYF
CDR3 DNA: TGTGCCAGCAGCTCCGAGGGGGGCGCGGGAGATACGCAGTATTTT

J gene: TRBJ2-6
V gene: TRBV27
clone size: .
D gene: TRBD1
CDR3 protein: CASSLGDRHSGANVLTF
CDR3 DNA: TGTGCCAGCAGTTTAGGGGACAGACACTCTGGGGCCAACGTCCTGACTTTC

J gene: TRBJ2-7
V gene: TRBV5-5
clone size: .
D gene: TRBD2
CDR3 protein: CASSLGGGVPYEQYF
CDR3 DNA: TGTGCCAGCAGCTTGGGCGGGGGTGTCCCCTACGAGCAGTACTTC

J gene: TRBJ2-1
V gene: TRBV29-1
clone size: .
D gene: .
CDR3 protein: CSVGAGYNEQFF
CDR3 DNA: TGCAGCGTTGGGGCTGGGTACAATGAGCAGTTCTTC

J gene: TRBJ1-3
V gene: TRBV7-8
clone size: .
D gene: .
CDR3 protein: CASRLLSGNTIYF
CDR3 DNA: TGTGCCAGCAGACTTCTCTCTGGAAACACCATATATTTT

J gene: TRBJ1-2
V gene: TRBV7-9
clone size: .
D gene: .
CDR3 protein: CASSLEEAGFYTF
CDR3 DNA: TGTGCCAGCAGCTTAGAAGAGGCGGGTTTCTACACCTTC

J gene: TRBJ2-7
V gene: TRBV11-2
clone size: .
D gene: TRBD2
CDR3 protein: CASSRSGSNYEQYF
CDR3 DNA: TGTGCCAGCAGCCGCAGCGGGAGCAACTACGAGCAGTACTTC

J gene: TRBJ2-1
V gene: TRBV10-3
clone size: .
D gene: .
CDR3 protein: CAIRPGPYRGEQFF
CDR3 DNA: TGTGCCATCAGACCGGGTCCTTACCGAGGAGAGCAGTTCTTC

J gene: TRBJ2-7
V gene: TRBV27
clone size: .
D gene: TRBD2
CDR3 protein: CASSFPGGAEQYF
CDR3 DNA: TGTGCCAGCAGTTTCCCGGGAGGGGCCGAGCAGTACTTC

J gene: TRBJ1-3
V gene: TRBV5-6
clone size: .
D gene: .
CDR3 protein: CASSLVGWAGNTIYF
CDR3 DNA: TGTGCCAGCAGCTTGGTCGGATGGGCTGGAAACACCATATATTTT

J gene: TRBJ2-1
V gene: TRBV19
clone size: .
D gene: .
CDR3 protein: CASAPIEPAYNEQFF
CDR3 DNA: TGTGCCAGTGCCCCGATTGAACCAGCCTACAATGAGCAGTTCTTC

J gene: TRBJ2-2
V gene: TRBV5-6
clone size: once
D gene: .
CDR3 protein: CASSLWSGHYTGELFF
CDR3 DNA: TGTGCCAGCAGCTTGTGGAGCGGGCATTACACCGGGGAGCTGTTTTTT

J gene: TRBJ2-5
V gene: TRBV10-3
clone size: once
D gene: TRBD2
CDR3 protein: CAISEGEGWETQYF
CDR3 DNA: TGTGCCATCAGTGAAGGGGAGGGTTGGGAGACCCAGTACTTC

J gene: TRBJ2-6
V gene: TRBV4-1
clone size: .
D gene: .
CDR3 protein: CASSRGTTSSGANVLTF
CDR3 DNA: TGCGCCAGCAGCCGAGGGACAACAAGCTCTGGGGCCAACGTCCTGACTTTC

J gene: TRBJ2-4
V gene: TRBV5-1
clone size: once
D gene: .
CDR3 protein: CASSVYPDSGRGAGAAKNIQYF
CDR3 DNA: TGCGCCAGCAGCGTATACCCCGACAGTGGTCGGGGAGCTGGGGCGGCCAAAAACATTCAGTACTTC

J gene: TRBJ2-3
V gene: TRBV9
clone size: .
D gene: TRBD1
CDR3 protein: CASSVVEGAYTDTQYF
CDR3 DNA: TGTGCCAGCAGCGTAGTTGAGGGGGCCTACACAGATACGCAGTATTTT

J gene: TRBJ1-2
V gene: TRBV19
clone size: .
D gene: .
CDR3 protein: CASSIRAGGYTF
CDR3 DNA: TGTGCCAGTAGTATACGGGCGGGCGGCTACACCTTC

J gene: TRBJ1-5
V gene: TRBV11-2
clone size: .
D gene: .
CDR3 protein: CASSLDDGAPGPQHF
CDR3 DNA: TGTGCCAGCAGCTTAGATGACGGGGCCCCAGGGCCCCAGCATTTT

J gene: TRBJ2-7
V gene: TRBV7-9
clone size: once
D gene: TRBD2
CDR3 protein: CASSSTSGSKDEQYF
CDR3 DNA: TGTGCCAGCAGCTCCACTAGCGGGAGTAAGGACGAGCAGTACTTC

J gene: TRBJ2-5
V gene: TRBV5-1
clone size: .
D gene: TRBD2
CDR3 protein: CASIAGGSRETQYF
CDR3 DNA: TGCGCCAGCATAGCGGGAGGAAGTAGAGAGACCCAGTACTTC

J gene: TRBJ1-3
V gene: TRBV28
clone size: .
D gene: TRBD1
CDR3 protein: CASSFTSGQGYGNTIYF
CDR3 DNA: TGTGCCAGCAGTTTCACGTCGGGACAGGGCTACGGAAACACCATATATTTT

J gene: TRBJ2-3
V gene: TRBV5-5
clone size: .
D gene: .
CDR3 protein: CASSLRSTVSTDTQYF
CDR3 DNA: TGTGCCAGCAGCTTGAGGTCAACCGTGAGCACAGATACGCAGTATTTT

J gene: TRBJ1-5
V gene: TRBV7-8
clone size: .
D gene: .
CDR3 protein: CASSPTRQPGSANQPQHF
CDR3 DNA: TGTGCCAGCAGCCCCACCCGACAGCCTGGGTCGGCGAATCAGCCCCAGCATTTT

J gene: TRBJ1-1
V gene: TRBV10-3
clone size: .
D gene: .
CDR3 protein: CAITPGNTEAFF
CDR3 DNA: TGTGCCATCACCCCCGGAAACACTGAAGCTTTCTTT

J gene: TRBJ2-6
V gene: TRBV5-1
clone size: .
D gene: TRBD2
CDR3 protein: CASSLAQTSGSISGANVLTF
CDR3 DNA: TGCGCCAGCAGCTTGGCCCAGACTAGCGGGAGTATATCTGGGGCCAACGTCCTGACTTTC

J gene: TRBJ2-7
V gene: TRBV18
clone size: .
D gene: .
CDR3 protein: CASSPILDSYEQYF
CDR3 DNA: TGTGCCAGCTCACCAATATTGGACAGCTACGAGCAGTACTTC

J gene: TRBJ2-6
V gene: TRBV6-1
clone size: .
D gene: .
CDR3 protein: CAGADSGANVLTF
CDR3 DNA: TGTGCCGGGGCGGACTCTGGGGCCAACGTCCTGACTTTC

J gene: TRBJ2-5
V gene: TRBV11-2
clone size: .
D gene: TRBD2
CDR3 protein: CASSLGWLAGSQETQYF
CDR3 DNA: TGTGCCAGCAGCTTAGGGTGGCTAGCGGGTTCCCAAGAGACCCAGTACTTC